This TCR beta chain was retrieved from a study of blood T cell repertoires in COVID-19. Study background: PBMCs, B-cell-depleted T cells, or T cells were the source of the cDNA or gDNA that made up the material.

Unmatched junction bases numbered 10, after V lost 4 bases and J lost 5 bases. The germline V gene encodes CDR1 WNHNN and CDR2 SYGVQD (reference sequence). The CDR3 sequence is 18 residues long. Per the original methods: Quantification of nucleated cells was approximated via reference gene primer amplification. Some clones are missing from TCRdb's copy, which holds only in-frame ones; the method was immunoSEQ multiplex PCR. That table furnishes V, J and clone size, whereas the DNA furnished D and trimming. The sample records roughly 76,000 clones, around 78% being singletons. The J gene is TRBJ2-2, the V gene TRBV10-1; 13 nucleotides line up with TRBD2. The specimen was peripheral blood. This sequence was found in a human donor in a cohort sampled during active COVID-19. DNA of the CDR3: TGCGCCAGCAGTGCTACTAGCGGGAGGGCCGGTCGAACCGGGGAGCTGTTTTTT. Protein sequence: CASSATSGRAGRTGELFF.